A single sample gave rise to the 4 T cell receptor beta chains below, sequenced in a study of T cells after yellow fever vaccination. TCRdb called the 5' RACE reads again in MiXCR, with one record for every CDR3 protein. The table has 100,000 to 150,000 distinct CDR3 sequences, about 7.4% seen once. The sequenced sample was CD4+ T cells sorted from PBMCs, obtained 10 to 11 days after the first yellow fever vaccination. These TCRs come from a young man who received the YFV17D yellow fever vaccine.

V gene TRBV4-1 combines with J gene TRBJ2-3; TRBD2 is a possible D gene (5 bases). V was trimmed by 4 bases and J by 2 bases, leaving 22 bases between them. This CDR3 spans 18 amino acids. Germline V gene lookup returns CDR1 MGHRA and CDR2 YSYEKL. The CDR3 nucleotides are TGCGCCAGCAGCCTCCCCCCGGAAGAGCGGAGTTCCACAGATACGCAGTATTTT. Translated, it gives CASSLPPEERSSTDTQYF.

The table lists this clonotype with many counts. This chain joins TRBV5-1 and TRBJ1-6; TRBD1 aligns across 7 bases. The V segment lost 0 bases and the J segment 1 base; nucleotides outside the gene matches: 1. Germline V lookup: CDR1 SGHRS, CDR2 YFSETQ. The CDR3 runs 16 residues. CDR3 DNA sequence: TGCGCCAGCAGCTTGGAGGGGGCATCCTATAATTCACCCCTCCACTTT. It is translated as CASSLEGASYNSPLHF.

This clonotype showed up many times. The CDR3 here is CASNVLQGARGYTF. For the CDR3, the DNA is TGTGCCAGCAACGTATTACAGGGGGCCCGGGGCTACACCTTC. The chain couples TRBV7-2 to TRBJ1-2; 9 bases match TRBD1. CDR3 length equals 14 residues. J lost 8 bases, V lost 7 bases, and 11 bases had no gene match. Per the germline V gene, CDR1 is SGHTA and CDR2 is FQGNSA.

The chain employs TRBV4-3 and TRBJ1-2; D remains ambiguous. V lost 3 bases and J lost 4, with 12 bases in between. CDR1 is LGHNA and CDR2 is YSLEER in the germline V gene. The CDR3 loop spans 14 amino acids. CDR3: CASSHSNNRYGYTF. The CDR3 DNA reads TGCGCCAGCAGCCATTCGAACAACCGCTATGGCTACACCTTC.